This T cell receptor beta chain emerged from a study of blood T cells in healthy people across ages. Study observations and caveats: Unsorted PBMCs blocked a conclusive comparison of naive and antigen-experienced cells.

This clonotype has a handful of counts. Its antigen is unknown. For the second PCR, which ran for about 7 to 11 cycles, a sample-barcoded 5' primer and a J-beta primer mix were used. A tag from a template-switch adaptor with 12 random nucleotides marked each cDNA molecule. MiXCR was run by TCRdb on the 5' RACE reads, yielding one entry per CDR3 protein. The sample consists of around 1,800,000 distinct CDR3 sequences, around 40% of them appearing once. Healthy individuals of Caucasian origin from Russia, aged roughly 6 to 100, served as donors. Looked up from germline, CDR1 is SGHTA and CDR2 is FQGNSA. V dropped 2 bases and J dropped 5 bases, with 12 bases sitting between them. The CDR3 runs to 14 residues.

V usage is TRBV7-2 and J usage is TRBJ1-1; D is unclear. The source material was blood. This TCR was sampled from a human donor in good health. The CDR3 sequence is CASSLNGLGTEAFF. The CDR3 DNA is TGTGCCAGCAGCTTAAATGGATTAGGGACTGAAGCTTTCTTT.